The source of this T cell receptor (beta chain) is a study of T cells in narcolepsy. Study-wide findings and caveats: Autoreactive clonotypes reportedly recurred in blood of same and different patients, not controls.

The CDR3 length is 15 residues. The germline V gene has CDR1 MNHNS and CDR2 SASEGT. Deletions cut 6 bases from V and 4 bases from J, with 19 bases between. Turning to this clone: Its antigen is undetermined.

The assay was immunoSEQ multiplex PCR, and TCRdb's table has in-frame clones only and misses some. Among under 35,000 clones, over 80% were seen once, and the ten largest hold 0.66%. The receptor comes from a human donor in good health. The chain carries TRBV6-1 and TRBJ2-7; D might be TRBD2 (5 bases). Sequenced input: memory (CD45RA-) CD4+ T cells from blood. The CDR3 region is CASSREGIRTYEQYF. The CDR3 bases are TGTGCCAGCAGCCGCGAGGGAATTCGCACTTACGAGCAGTACTTC.